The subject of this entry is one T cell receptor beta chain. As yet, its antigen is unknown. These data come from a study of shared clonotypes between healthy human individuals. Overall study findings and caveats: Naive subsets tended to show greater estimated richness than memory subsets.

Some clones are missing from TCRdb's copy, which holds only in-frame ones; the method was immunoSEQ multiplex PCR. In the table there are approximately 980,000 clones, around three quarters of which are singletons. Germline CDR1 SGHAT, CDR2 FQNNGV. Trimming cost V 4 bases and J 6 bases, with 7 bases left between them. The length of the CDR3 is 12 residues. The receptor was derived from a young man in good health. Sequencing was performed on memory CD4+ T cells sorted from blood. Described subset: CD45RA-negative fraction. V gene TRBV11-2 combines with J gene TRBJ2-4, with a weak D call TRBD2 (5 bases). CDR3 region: CASSSEGNIQYF. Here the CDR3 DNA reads TGTGCCAGCAGCTCCGAGGGAAACATTCAGTACTTC.